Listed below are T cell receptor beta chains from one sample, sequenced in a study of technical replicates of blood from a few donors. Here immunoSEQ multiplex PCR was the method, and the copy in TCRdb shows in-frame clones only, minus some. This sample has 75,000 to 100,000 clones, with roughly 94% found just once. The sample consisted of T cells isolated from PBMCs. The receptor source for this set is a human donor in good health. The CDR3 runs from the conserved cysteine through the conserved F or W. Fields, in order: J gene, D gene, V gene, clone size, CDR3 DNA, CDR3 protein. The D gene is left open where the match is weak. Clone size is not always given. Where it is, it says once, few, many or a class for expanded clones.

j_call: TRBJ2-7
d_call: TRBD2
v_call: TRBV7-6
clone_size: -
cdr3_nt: TGTGCCAGCAGCGCGACTAGCGGGGGATACGAGCAGTACTTC
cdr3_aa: CASSATSGGYEQYF

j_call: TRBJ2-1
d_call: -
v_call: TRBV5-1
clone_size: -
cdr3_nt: TGCGCCAGCAGCTTGGACGACAGATACAATGAGCAGTTCTTC
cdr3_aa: CASSLDDRYNEQFF

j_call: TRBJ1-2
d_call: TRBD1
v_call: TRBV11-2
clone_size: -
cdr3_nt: TGTGCCAGCAGCTTATCTTTGACAGGGAACTATGGCTACACCTTC
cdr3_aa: CASSLSLTGNYGYTF

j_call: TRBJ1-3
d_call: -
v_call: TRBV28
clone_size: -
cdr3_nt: TGTGCCAGCAGTTACCGGGACTACTCTGGAAACACCATATATTTT
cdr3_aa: CASSYRDYSGNTIYF

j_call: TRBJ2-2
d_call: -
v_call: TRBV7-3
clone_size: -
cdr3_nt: TGTGCCAGCAGCATTAGCGGCGCGAACACCGGGGAGCTGTTTTTT
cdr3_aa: CASSISGANTGELFF

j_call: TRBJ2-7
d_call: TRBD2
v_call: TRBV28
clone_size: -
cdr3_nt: TGTGCCAGCAGTTCCTGGGTATCCGGGACTAGCGGGTACGAGCAGTACTTC
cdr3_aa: CASSSWVSGTSGYEQYF

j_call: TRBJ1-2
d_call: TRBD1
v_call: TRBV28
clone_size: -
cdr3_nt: TGTGCCAGCAGTTTTTTGACAGGGGACAGGTATGGCTACACCTTC
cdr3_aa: CASSFLTGDRYGYTF

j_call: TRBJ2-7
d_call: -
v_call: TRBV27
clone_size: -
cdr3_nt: TGTGCCAGCAGTTTAAGCAGGGCTAACGAGCAGTACTTC
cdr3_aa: CASSLSRANEQYF

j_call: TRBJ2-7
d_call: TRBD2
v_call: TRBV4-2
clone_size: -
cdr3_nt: TGTGCCAGCAGCCCGAATCTAGCGGGAGGGTTGGACTTC
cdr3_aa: CASSPNLAGGLDF

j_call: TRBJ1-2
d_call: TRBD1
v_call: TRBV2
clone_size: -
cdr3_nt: TGTGCCAGCAGCGTACAGGGGAACTATGGCTACACCTTC
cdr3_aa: CASSVQGNYGYTF

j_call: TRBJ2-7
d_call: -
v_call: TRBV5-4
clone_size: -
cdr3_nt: TGTGCCAGCAGCGCAGAGGTCTCCTACGAGCAGTACTTC
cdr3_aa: CASSAEVSYEQYF

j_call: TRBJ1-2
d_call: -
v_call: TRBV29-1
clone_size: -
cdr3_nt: TGCAGCGTTGAGGGCGCATCCCCTGGCTACACCTTC
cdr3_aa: CSVEGASPGYTF

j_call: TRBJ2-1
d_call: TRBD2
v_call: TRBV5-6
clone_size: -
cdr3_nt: TGTGCCAGCAGCTTGGGAGCGGGAGCAGTCAATGAGCAGTTCTTC
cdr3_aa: CASSLGAGAVNEQFF

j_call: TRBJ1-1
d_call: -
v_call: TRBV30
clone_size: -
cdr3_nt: TGTGCCTGTACTCAGGAATGCACAGGGTCCAAGGCTGAAGCTTTCTTT
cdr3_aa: CACTQECTGSKAEAFF

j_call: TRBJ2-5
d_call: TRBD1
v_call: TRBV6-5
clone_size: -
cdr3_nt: TGTGCCAGCCGCCGACAGGGGGTTGAGACCCAGTACTTC
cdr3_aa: CASRRQGVETQYF

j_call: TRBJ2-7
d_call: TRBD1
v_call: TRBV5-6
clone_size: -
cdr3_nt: TGTGCCAGCAGCCTTTACCGGGACAGAGCCTACGAGCAGTACTTC
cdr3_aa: CASSLYRDRAYEQYF

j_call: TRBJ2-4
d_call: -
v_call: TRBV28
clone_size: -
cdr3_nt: TGTGCCAGCAGTTTCGGGGGAAACATTCAGTACTTC
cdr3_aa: CASSFGGNIQYF

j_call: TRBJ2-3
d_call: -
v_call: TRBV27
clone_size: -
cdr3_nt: TGTGCCAGCGGAACTAGGGTTACGACAGATACGCAGTATTTT
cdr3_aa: CASGTRVTTDTQYF

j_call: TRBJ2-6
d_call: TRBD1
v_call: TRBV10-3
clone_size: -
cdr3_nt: TGTGCCATCCTCCAGGGGGAGAGCTCTGGGGCCAACGTCCTGACTTTC
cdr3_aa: CAILQGESSGANVLTF

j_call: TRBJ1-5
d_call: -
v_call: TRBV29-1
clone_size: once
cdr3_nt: TGCAGCGTTGGGCTTGCAGACAATCAGCCCCAGCATTTT
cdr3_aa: CSVGLADNQPQHF

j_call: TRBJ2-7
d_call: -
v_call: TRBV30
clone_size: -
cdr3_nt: TGTGCCTGGAGTGTTGGGCAAGGGACTCTTTACGAGCAGTACTTC
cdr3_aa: CAWSVGQGTLYEQYF

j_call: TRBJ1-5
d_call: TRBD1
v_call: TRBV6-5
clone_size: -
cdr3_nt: TGTGCCAGCAAGGGACAGGGGGCGGGAAATCAGCCCCAGCATTTT
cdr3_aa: CASKGQGAGNQPQHF

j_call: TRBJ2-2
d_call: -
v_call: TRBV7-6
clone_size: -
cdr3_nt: TGTGCCAGCAGGCCAGGTGCCGGGGAGCTGTTTTTT
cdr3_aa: CASRPGAGELFF

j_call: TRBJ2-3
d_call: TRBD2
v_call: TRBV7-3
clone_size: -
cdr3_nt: TGTGCCAGCAGCCTGGGACTAGCGGGCACAGATACGCAGTATTTT
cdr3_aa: CASSLGLAGTDTQYF

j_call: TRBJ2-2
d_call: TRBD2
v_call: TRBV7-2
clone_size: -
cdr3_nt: TGTGCCAGCAGATCGACTAGCGGAGCCACCGGGGAGCTGTTTTTT
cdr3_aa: CASRSTSGATGELFF

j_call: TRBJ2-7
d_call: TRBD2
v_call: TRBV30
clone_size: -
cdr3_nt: TGTGCCTGGAGTGACGTAGCGGGGGGAACCTACGAGCAGTACTTC
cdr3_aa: CAWSDVAGGTYEQYF

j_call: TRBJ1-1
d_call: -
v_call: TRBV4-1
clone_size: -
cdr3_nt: TGCGCCAGCAGGAACTCCCCGTCGAACACTGAAGCTTTCTTT
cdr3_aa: CASRNSPSNTEAFF

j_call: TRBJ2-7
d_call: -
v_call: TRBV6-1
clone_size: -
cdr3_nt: TGTGCCAGCATTCGCATTGAAGGAGCGGCCTACGAGCAGTACTTC
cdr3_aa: CASIRIEGAAYEQYF

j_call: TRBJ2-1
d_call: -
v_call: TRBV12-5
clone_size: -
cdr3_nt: TGTGCCCCCTTAGGGAGTAAGAATGAGCAGTTCTTC
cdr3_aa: CAPLGSKNEQFF

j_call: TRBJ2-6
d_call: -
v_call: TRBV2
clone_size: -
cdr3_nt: TGTGCCAGCAGGATATCGAGGGTATCAAGAGTATCTGGGGCCAACGTCCTGACTTTC
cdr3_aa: CASRISRVSRVSGANVLTF

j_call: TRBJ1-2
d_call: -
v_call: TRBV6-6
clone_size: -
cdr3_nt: TGTGCCAGCAGTTACGAGACAGCGGAGGGTGGCTACACCTTC
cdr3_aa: CASSYETAEGGYTF

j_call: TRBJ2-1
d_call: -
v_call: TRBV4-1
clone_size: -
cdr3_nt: TGCGCCAGCAGCCAAGGAGGGAGCTCCTACAATGAGCAGTTCTTC
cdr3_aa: CASSQGGSSYNEQFF

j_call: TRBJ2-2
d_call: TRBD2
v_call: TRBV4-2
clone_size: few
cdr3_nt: TGTGCCAGCAAAGGACTAGCGGGAGTAGCCGGGGAGCTGTTTTTT
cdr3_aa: CASKGLAGVAGELFF

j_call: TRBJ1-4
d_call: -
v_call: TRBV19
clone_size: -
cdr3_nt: TGTGCCAGTTACCAGGGTTGGGGCTGGGGAAGTGAAAAACTGTTTTTT
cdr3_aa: CASYQGWGWGSEKLFF

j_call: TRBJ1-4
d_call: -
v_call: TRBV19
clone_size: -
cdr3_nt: TGTGCCAGTAGTATTTTGTCTGGGGACACAACTAATGAAAAACTGTTTTTT
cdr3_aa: CASSILSGDTTNEKLFF

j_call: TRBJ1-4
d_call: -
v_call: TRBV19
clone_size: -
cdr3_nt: TGTGCCAGTAGTATAGGGGGCTGGGATGAAAAACTGTTTTTT
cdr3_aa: CASSIGGWDEKLFF

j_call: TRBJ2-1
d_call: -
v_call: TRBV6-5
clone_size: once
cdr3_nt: TGTGCCAGCAGTTACGGGCGTCTCGAGACCTACAATGAGCAGTTCTTC
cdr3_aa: CASSYGRLETYNEQFF

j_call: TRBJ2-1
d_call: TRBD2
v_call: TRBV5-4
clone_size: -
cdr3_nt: TGTGCCAGCAGCTTGGGGCGACCTGGACTAGCGTACAATGAGCAGTTCTTC
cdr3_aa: CASSLGRPGLAYNEQFF

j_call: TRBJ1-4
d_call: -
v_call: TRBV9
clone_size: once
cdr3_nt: TGTGCCAGCAGCGTAGATATAACGCCCGGGACTAATGAAAAACTGTTTTTT
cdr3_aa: CASSVDITPGTNEKLFF

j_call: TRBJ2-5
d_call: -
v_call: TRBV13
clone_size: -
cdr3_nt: TGTGCCAGCAGCCCCGAAGGCGGGACCCAGTACTTC
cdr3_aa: CASSPEGGTQYF

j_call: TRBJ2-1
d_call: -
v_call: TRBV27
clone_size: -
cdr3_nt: TGTGCCAGCAGTTTATGGTCGGGATACAACTACAATGAGCAGTTCTTC
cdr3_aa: CASSLWSGYNYNEQFF

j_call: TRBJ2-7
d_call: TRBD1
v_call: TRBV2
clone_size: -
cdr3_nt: TGTGCCAGCAGTTATAACAGGGGCTCCTACGAGCAGTACTTC
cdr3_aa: CASSYNRGSYEQYF

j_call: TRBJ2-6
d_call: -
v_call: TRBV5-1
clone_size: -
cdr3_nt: TGCGCCAGCAGCGAATTAACGGGGGTCTCTGGGGCCAACGTCCTGACTTTC
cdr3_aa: CASSELTGVSGANVLTF

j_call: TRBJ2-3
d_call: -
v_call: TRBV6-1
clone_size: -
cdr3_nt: TGTGCCAGCAGCGACTGGACAGATACGCAGTATTTT
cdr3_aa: CASSDWTDTQYF

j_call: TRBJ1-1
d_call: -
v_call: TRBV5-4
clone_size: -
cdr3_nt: TGTGCCAGCAGCCCGTCCCGAGGTGGCATGAACACTGAAGCTTTCTTT
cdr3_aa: CASSPSRGGMNTEAFF

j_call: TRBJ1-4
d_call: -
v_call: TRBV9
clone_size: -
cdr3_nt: TGTGCCAGCAGCCCTACCCACGGGGAGACTAATGAAAAACTGTTTTTT
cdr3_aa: CASSPTHGETNEKLFF

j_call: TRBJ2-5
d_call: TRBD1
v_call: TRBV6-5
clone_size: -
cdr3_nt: TGTGCCAGCAGCACCGGGACAGGGAACCAAGAGACCCAGTACTTC
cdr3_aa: CASSTGTGNQETQYF

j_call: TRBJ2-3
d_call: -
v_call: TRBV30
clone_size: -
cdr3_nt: TGTGCCTGGAGCGGGGGCACAGATACGCAGTATTTT
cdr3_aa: CAWSGGTDTQYF

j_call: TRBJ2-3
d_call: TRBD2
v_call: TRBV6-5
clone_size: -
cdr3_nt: TGTGCCAGCAGTTACCGCAGCGGGAAGAGAGATACGCAGTATTTT
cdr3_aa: CASSYRSGKRDTQYF

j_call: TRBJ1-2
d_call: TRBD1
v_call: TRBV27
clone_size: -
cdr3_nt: TGTGCCAGCAGAACCTTGACAGGGGTTGGCTACACCTTC
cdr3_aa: CASRTLTGVGYTF

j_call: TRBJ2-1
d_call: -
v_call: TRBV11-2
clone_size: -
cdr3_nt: TGTGCCAGCAGCGCTAGCTCCTACAATGAGCAGTTCTTC
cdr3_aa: CASSASSYNEQFF

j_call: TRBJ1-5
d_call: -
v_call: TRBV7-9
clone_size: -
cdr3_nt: TGTGCCAGCAGCTTAGGTTATAGCAATCAGCCCCAGCATTTT
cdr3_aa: CASSLGYSNQPQHF

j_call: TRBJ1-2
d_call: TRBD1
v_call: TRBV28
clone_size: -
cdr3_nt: TGTGCCAGCAGTTGGGGACAGGGAAGCTACACCTTC
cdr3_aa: CASSWGQGSYTF

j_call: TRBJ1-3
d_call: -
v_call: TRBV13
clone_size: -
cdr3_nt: TGTGCCAGCAGCTTAGGGCTGAGGGGAAACACCATATATTTT
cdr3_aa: CASSLGLRGNTIYF

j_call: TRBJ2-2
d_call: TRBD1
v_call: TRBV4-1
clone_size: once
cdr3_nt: TGCGCCAGCAGCCAAGATCGAGGGACAGGCACACGTGGTACCGGGGAGCTGTTTTTT
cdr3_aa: CASSQDRGTGTRGTGELFF

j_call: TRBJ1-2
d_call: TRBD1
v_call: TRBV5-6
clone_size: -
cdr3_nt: TGTGCCAGCAGCTCCCGGGACAGGGGGTATGGCTACACCTTC
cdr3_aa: CASSSRDRGYGYTF

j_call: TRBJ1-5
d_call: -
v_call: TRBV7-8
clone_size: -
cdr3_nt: TGTGCCAGCAGCTTATATCGGTTGAGGACAGAAGTTGAGCCCCAGCATTTT
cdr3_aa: CASSLYRLRTEVEPQHF

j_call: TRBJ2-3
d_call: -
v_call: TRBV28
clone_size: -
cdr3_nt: TGTGCCAGCAGTTCTCCCGAGGGGGGGACAGATACGCAGTATTTT
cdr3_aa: CASSSPEGGTDTQYF